The clone carrying this T cell receptor beta chain was seen only once. This specimen comes from a study of blood T cell repertoires in COVID-19. The wider study: Samples taken during acute and convalescent COVID-19 were collected in the United States, Italy and Spain. The cDNA or gDNA used as material had been derived from T cells, B-cell-depleted T cells, or PBMCs.

In the source study's methods: Using reference gene primer amplification, nucleated cell counts were estimated. Using immunoSEQ multiplex PCR, the repertoire was profiled, and TCRdb retains in-frame clones only, with some absent. V and J calls and clone size are given by that table; D and trimming were obtained from the DNA. This sample yields 78,000 or so clones, of which about 80% are seen a single time; roughly 9% belongs to the top ten. The trim removed 4 bases at V and 3 bases at J, leaving 15 bases unmatched. This CDR3 spans 17 amino acids. Germline CDR1 reads SGHNT; CDR2 reads YENEEA. The specimen sequenced was peripheral blood. This sequence was found in a human donor in a cohort sampled during active COVID-19. The gene calls are TRBV11-3 and TRBJ2-7; 7 bases line up with TRBD1. Here the CDR3 reads CASSSATKTGSGYEQYF. The CDR3 nucleotides read TGTGCCAGCAGCTCCGCCACCAAGACAGGGAGTGGCTACGAGCAGTACTTC.